Given below is one TCR beta chain in context. Its antigen is still unknown. This specimen belongs to a study of cytomegalovirus exposure and HLA in healthy donors. PCR used 60 Vbeta primers and 13 Jbeta primers. Assay: immunoSEQ multiplex PCR; the TCRdb copy retains only in-frame clones and omits some. The table records about 89,000 clones, roughly 76% of them present only once. Study findings and constraints: In a later analysis, compared with equally common non-associated chains, HLA-associated beta chains were more expanded.

The sample taken for sequencing was PBMCs. This clonotype originated in a male donor in good health and CMV-seronegative.

DNA of the CDR3: TGCAGCGCTCGGACAGGCGGTGTCACCGGGGAGCTGTTTTTT. Encoded protein: CSARTGGVTGELFF. The chain employs TRBV29-1 and TRBJ2-2, with 7 bases lining up with TRBD1. The trim removed 7 bases at V and 4 bases at J, leaving 9 bases unmatched. Germline-derived CDR1 and CDR2 are SQVTM and ANQGSEA. CDR3 length: 14 amino acids.